The 27 T cell receptor beta chains below come from one sample, sequenced in a study of T-cell reconstitution after alpha-beta-depleted transplantation in children (dated by TCRdb to 2016 to 2017). Library preparation employed PCR. Sequencing used an Illumina HiSeq 2500. TCR libraries were prepared with molecular barcoding, using unique molecular identifiers to normalize TCRbeta repertoire quantification. TCRdb trimmed public reads at Q25 via fastp, called clones via MiXCR and kept in-frame beta chains. Identical CDR3 proteins give one entry, which carries the most common genes and DNA. The sample data list 200,000 or so distinct CDR3 sequences, and about 6% of these were observed just once. The ten largest clones take up around 4.1% of the sample. The intended sense of this specimen's treatment or condition label: allogeneic hematopoietic cell transplantation with graft depleted of TCRalphabeta T cells and CD19 B cells.

The source material was PBMCs, sampled before TCRalphabeta/CD19-depleted stem cell transplant. These receptors all stem from a girl under two years old with combined immunodeficiency, due to receive a stem cell transplant.

This clonotype was counted at least ten times. The J gene is TRBJ2-1, the V gene TRBV7-6; 9 nucleotides line up with TRBD2. The CDR3 consists of 18 residues. In germline, CDR1 is SGHVS, CDR2 FNYEAQ. V shed 1 base, J shed 0 bases, and the junction held 7 bases outside the gene matches. The CDR3 nucleotides read TGTGCCAGCAGCTTAGAGATCGGACTAGCGCGCTCCTACAATGAGCAGTTCTTC. Its translation: CASSLEIGLARSYNEQFF.

This clonotype showed up many times. The V call is TRBV3-1, the J call TRBJ2-3, with 8 positions matching TRBD2. Germline CDR1 reads LGHDT; CDR2 reads YNNKEL (reference sequence). The CDR3 is made up of 15 amino acids. J gave up 1 base and V 0 bases, and 0 bases lay outside the gene matches. The CDR3 sequence: CASSQELAGTDTQYF. The CDR3 nucleotides are TGTGCCAGCAGCCAAGAACTAGCGGGCACAGATACGCAGTATTTT.

This clonotype was observed a few times. This sequence joins TRBV20-1 and TRBJ1-6; possible D gene TRBD1, 5 bases. Trimming cost V 5 bases and J 7 bases, with 15 bases left between them. The CDR3 length is 14 residues. Germline CDR1 reads DFQATT; CDR2 reads SNEGSKA (reference sequence). The CDR3 bases are TGCAGTGCTCCCGGGCGGGACCAAAATTCACCCCTCCACTTT. Protein sequence: CSAPGRDQNSPLHF.

This clonotype was observed at least ten times. V is TRBV28 and J is TRBJ2-1, with 13 positions matching TRBD2. V was pared by 5 bases and J by 2 bases, with 9 bases of the junction left unmatched. This CDR3 is built from 18 residues. Germline loops: CDR1 MDHEN, CDR2 SYDVKM. The CDR3 reads CASSGEPGLAGTYNEQFF. CDR3 nucleotide sequence: TGTGCCAGCAGTGGGGAACCGGGACTAGCGGGGACCTACAATGAGCAGTTCTTC.

This clonotype occurred many times. The CDR3 protein is CASSFKGAYEQYF. As DNA, the CDR3 is TGTGCCAGCAGTTTCAAGGGGGCCTACGAGCAGTACTTC. The V and J genes are TRBV28 and TRBJ2-7, with D possibly being TRBD1 (6 bases). Trimming took 3 bases from V and 2 from J, leaving 8 bases between them. This CDR3 is 13 amino acids long. CDR1 MDHEN and CDR2 SYDVKM come from the germline V gene.

This chain links TRBV6-2 or TRBV6-3 with TRBJ2-5, with D possibly being TRBD1 or TRBD2 (6 bases each). The CDR3 has 16 residues. Germline V gene lookup returns CDR1 MNHEY and CDR2 SVGEGT. V shed 2 bases and J shed 5 bases, with 18 bases lying between them. CDR3 DNA sequence: TGTGCCAGCAGTTACGGGGGGCTGGCCGATGGGGAGACCCAGTACTTC. It encodes CASSYGGLADGETQYF.

The sample holds many counts of this clonotype. The gene calls are TRBV29-1 and TRBJ2-2, with unresolved D. Germline V gene data show CDR1 as SQVTM and CDR2 as ANQGSEA. V lost 0 bases, J lost 8 bases, and 10 bases lay in between. This CDR3 region has 13 residues. This chain's CDR3 is CSVEDGSSGELFF. In nucleotides, the CDR3 is TGCAGCGTTGAAGATGGCTCCTCAGGGGAGCTGTTTTTT.

CDR3 coding DNA: TGTGCCAGCTCACCATTCCGACAGGAACCCTACGAGCAGTACTTC. This gives the protein CASSPFRQEPYEQYF. J is TRBJ2-7 and V is TRBV18; D might be TRBD1 (6 bases). Trimming took off 2 bases at V and 2 bases at J, with 13 bases between the two ends. The CDR3 has 15 residues. The germline V gene encodes CDR1 KGHSH and CDR2 LQKENI.

At least ten counts were recorded for this clonotype. The V call is TRBV7-8, the J call TRBJ1-1, with D tentatively TRBD1 (5 bases). Looked up from germline, CDR1 is SGHVS and CDR2 is FQNEAQ. V lost 3 bases to trimming and J lost 6 bases, with 8 bases between them. This CDR3 is built from 12 residues. CDR3 region: CASSFGTPEAFF. In nucleotides, the CDR3 is TGTGCCAGCAGCTTCGGGACCCCTGAAGCTTTCTTT.

This clonotype has only a few counts. The genes are TRBV7-2 and TRBJ2-7; possibly TRBD1 for D (6 bases). This CDR3 spans 17 amino acids. V was shortened by 3 bases and J by 0 bases, with 18 bases between the two germline ends. CDR1 SGHTA and CDR2 FQGNSA come from the germline V gene. The CDR3 DNA sequence: TGTGCCAGCAGCTTTGGCCTGAGACAGGAATACTCCTACGAGCAGTACTTC. As protein: CASSFGLRQEYSYEQYF.

This rearrangement joins TRBV12-3 or TRBV12-4 to TRBJ2-6; D is perhaps TRBD2 (7 bases). V was trimmed by 3 bases and J by 1 base, leaving 25 bases between them. This CDR3 region has 21 residues. DNA of the CDR3: TGTGCCAGCAGTTTGGCCCCGGGGGGCGAAGGTGAGGGATCTGGGGCCAACGTCCTGACTTTC. Translated: CASSLAPGGEGEGSGANVLTF.

The sample holds many counts of this clonotype. The rearrangement uses TRBV4-3 and TRBJ2-1, with 13 bases fitting TRBD2. V shed 3 bases, J shed 8 bases, and the junction held 4 bases outside the gene matches. Germline V CDR1 and CDR2: LGHNA, YSLEER. CDR3 length: 15 residues. The CDR3 sequence: CASSQTSGRWHEQFF. CDR3 nucleotides: TGCGCCAGCAGCCAGACTAGCGGGAGGTGGCATGAGCAGTTCTTC.

This clonotype came up many times. V usage is TRBV18 and J usage is TRBJ2-7; D unresolved. Germline V gene sequence: CDR1 KGHSH, CDR2 LQKENI. The CDR3 extends over 13 amino acids. V was trimmed by 6 bases and J by 6 bases, leaving 15 bases between them. CDR3 in DNA: TGTGCCAGCTCCGTGACATCTATGGGCGAGCAGTACTTC. As protein: CASSVTSMGEQYF. The complete variable domain, with remaining parts taken from reference TRBV18 and TRBJ2-7, reads NAGVMQNPRHLVRRRGQEARLRCSPMKGHSHVYWYRQLPEEGLKFMVYLQKENIIDESGMPKERFSAEFPKEGPSILRIQQVVRGDSAAYFCASSVTSMGEQYFGPGTRLTVT.

At least ten counts were recorded for this clonotype. The genes are TRBV9 and TRBJ2-1, with TRBD2 matching over 7 bases. Germline CDR1 and CDR2: SGDLS and YYNGEE. Trimming cost V 7 bases and J 8 bases; bases outside gene matches: 12. The CDR3 is 14 amino acids. The CDR3 bases are TGTGCCAGCGGTCTTGGCGGGAGTCTCGATGAGCAGTTCTTC. This encodes CASGLGGSLDEQFF.

This clonotype was seen many times. The chain employs TRBV3-1 and TRBJ2-2; 10 bases match TRBD2. Germline V gene sequence: CDR1 LGHDT, CDR2 YNNKEL (reference sequence). CDR3 length: 14 residues. Germline trimming cut 3 bases from V and 6 bases from J; bases unmatched to any gene: 1. In DNA, the CDR3 is TGTGCCAGCAGCCATGGACTAGCGGCCGGGGAGCTGTTTTTT. Protein product: CASSHGLAAGELFF.

This clonotype was detected many times. This sequence joins TRBV7-2 and TRBJ1-1; no reliable D call. V dropped 1 base and J dropped 3 bases, with 18 bases sitting between them. CDR3 length: 17 residues. Germline values: CDR1 SGHTA, CDR2 FQGNSA. The DNA of the CDR3 is TGTGCCAGCAGCTTAGACCCGCAGAGTAGTGGGTACACTGAAGCTTTCTTT. Translated, it gives CASSLDPQSSGYTEAFF.

This clonotype appeared many times. V gene TRBV7-2 combines with J gene TRBJ2-3; D unresolved. Germline lookup yields CDR1 SGHTA and CDR2 FQGNSA. Trimming shortened V by 7 bases and J by 0 bases, and 8 bases separated the two germline ends. This CDR3 region has 13 residues. The DNA for the CDR3 is TGTGCCAGCAATCCCCTGAGCACAGATACGCAGTATTTT. Its protein is CASNPLSTDTQYF.

Many counts were recorded for this clonotype. J is TRBJ2-2 and V is TRBV6-2 or TRBV6-3, with TRBD1 as a possible D gene (5 bases). The V end was cut by 8 bases, the J end by 0 bases, with 7 bases between. This CDR3 comprises 13 residues. CDR1 and CDR2 (germline): MNHEY, SVGEGT. CDR3 bases: TGTGCCAGCCAGGGTTCGAACACCGGGGAGCTGTTTTTT. Protein product: CASQGSNTGELFF.

This clonotype was detected many times. The V gene is TRBV20-1, the J gene TRBJ2-1; possibly TRBD2 for D (5 bases). The CDR3 covers 13 residues. The ends were cut back, 5 bases at V and 6 bases at J, with 14 bases in the middle. Germline V gene sequence: CDR1 DFQATT, CDR2 SNEGSKA (reference sequence). The CDR3 loop is CSAFLGEGNEQFF. The DNA of the CDR3 is TGCAGTGCTTTTTTGGGAGAAGGCAATGAGCAGTTCTTC.

Regarding this clonotype: Because it lacks the conserved phenylalanine or tryptophan at the end, this CDR3 is likely a read error. The V and J genes are TRBV4-3 and TRBJ1-1, with TRBD1 matching 9 bases. The V gene's germline CDR1 is LGHNA and CDR2 YSLEER. The CDR3 spans 14 residues. V gave up 6 bases and J gave up 1 base; unmatched junction bases: 3. The CDR3 is CASRQGQGNTEAFY. The DNA for the CDR3 is TGCGCCAGCAGACAGGGACAGGGGAACACTGAAGCTTTCTAT.

The table lists this clonotype with a few counts. V and J are TRBV3-1 and TRBJ2-7; D possibly corresponds to TRBD2 (5 bases). Trimming cost V 0 bases and J 2 bases, with 14 bases left between them. The V gene's germline CDR1 is LGHDT and CDR2 YNNKEL (reference sequence). The CDR3 covers 16 residues. The CDR3 region is CASSQDQLELPYEQYF. The CDR3 DNA is TGTGCCAGCAGCCAAGATCAACTAGAGCTCCCCTACGAGCAGTACTTC.

Ten or more counts support this clonotype. The chain couples TRBV12-3 or TRBV12-4 to TRBJ2-1, with D unclear. The V end was cut by 7 bases, the J end by 0 bases, with 13 bases between. The CDR3 runs 15 residues. This chain's CDR3 is CASTKTSSSYNEQFF. The CDR3 nucleotides read TGTGCCAGCACTAAAACAAGCAGCTCCTACAATGAGCAGTTCTTC.

This clonotype was observed at least ten times. This rearrangement joins TRBV29-1 to TRBJ2-7; 7 bases are a match to TRBD1. CDR1 is SQVTM and CDR2 is ANQGSEA in the germline V gene. The CDR3 spans 13 residues. The V gene end was trimmed by 6 bases and the J gene end by 1 base; junction bases not matched to a gene: 6. For the CDR3, the DNA is TGCAGCGTCCAGAGACAGGGATCCTACGAGCAGTACTTC. Residues: CSVQRQGSYEQYF.

In its sample, this clonotype was seen many times. The chain joins TRBV3-1 to TRBJ2-1; no clear D gene. The V end lost 4 bases, the J end lost 6 bases, and 10 bases lay between the germline ends. Germline lookup yields CDR1 LGHDT and CDR2 YNNKEL (reference sequence). This CDR3 has 13 amino acids. Written as DNA, the CDR3 is TGTGCCAGCAGCCCAGGCCGGGTCAATGAGCAGTTCTTC. Its translation is CASSPGRVNEQFF.

The V gene is TRBV9, the J gene TRBJ1-5; D uncertain. Germline V gene data show CDR1 as SGDLS and CDR2 as YYNGEE. This CDR3 has 14 amino acids. Trimming shortened V by 7 bases and J by 7 bases, and 18 bases separated the two germline ends. The CDR3 DNA sequence: TGTGCCAGCGGTTCCAGTGTTCGGGGACAGCCCCAGCATTTT. It yields the protein CASGSSVRGQPQHF.

This clonotype was picked up a small number of times. The chain combines TRBV7-9 with TRBJ2-2; D unresolved. V lost 1 base and J 5 bases, leaving 14 bases between the germline ends. Germline CDR1 reads SEHNR; CDR2 reads FQNEAQ (reference sequence). The CDR3 loop spans 16 amino acids. The CDR3 nucleotides read TGTGCCAGCAGCTTAGTGGTGGCAGCCCAGACCGGGGAGCTGTTTTTT. Its protein is CASSLVVAAQTGELFF.

This clonotype showed up many times. This sequence joins TRBV13 and TRBJ2-1; 8 nucleotides align to TRBD1. The CDR3 length is 20 residues. Germline V CDR1 and CDR2: PRHDT, FYEKMQ (reference sequence). The V segment lost 5 bases and the J segment 0 bases; nucleotides outside the gene matches: 18. The CDR3 protein is CASSPGQGSVLSVSYNEQFF. The CDR3, as DNA: TGTGCCAGCAGCCCTGGACAGGGTTCCGTACTTTCCGTCTCCTACAATGAGCAGTTCTTC.